This TCR beta chain was identified in a study of cytomegalovirus exposure and HLA in healthy donors. Points from the study as a whole: Cytomegalovirus-associated TCR beta chains were listed, numbering 150 to 200. Per published reports, the classifier diagnosed cytomegalovirus status with high specificity and sensitivity. Most TCR sequences were uncommon, yet certain public TCRs appeared in many donors.

Using immunoSEQ multiplex PCR, the repertoire was profiled, and TCRdb retains in-frame clones only, with some absent. Of over 200,000 clones listed, 88% are singletons. As concerns this clone: Its antigen is undetermined.

The CDR3 contains 15 residues. Germline lookup yields CDR1 SNHLY and CDR2 FYNNEI. Trimming cost V 6 bases and J 2 bases, with 16 bases left between them. The donors were in the approximately 120-subject validation cohort; that cohort was separate from the roughly 700-subject first cohort. Sequencing was done on a sample of PBMCs. This chain connects TRBV2 to TRBJ2-5; TRBD1 might be the D (5 bases). The receptor comes from a woman between 18 and 29 years old in good health and CMV-seronegative. CDR3 nucleotide sequence: TGTGCCAGCAGACCTCAGGGTTTGCGACAAGAGACCCAGTACTTC. Its protein product is CASRPQGLRQETQYF.